Below, 22 T cell receptor beta chains from the same sample are listed, as sequenced in a study of T cells in Graves' hyperthyroidism and ophthalmopathy. It was RNA transcripts that yielded the amplified TCR beta CDR3 regions. When the TCR CDR3 underwent first-round RT-PCR, the HTBI primer set was used. TCRdb fed the multiplex PCR reads into MiXCR, producing one record per CDR3 protein. The data contain 560,000 or so distinct CDR3 sequences, 40% to 55% of them seen just once; the ten biggest clones take up approximately 8.2%. Sample: peripheral blood or thyroid tissue (not recorded which). All receptors derive from a woman aged 18-35 years with Graves' hyperthyroidism.

This clonotype was detected only a few times. The chain has TRBV7-9 and TRBJ1-1; TRBD1 matches at 9 bases. This CDR3 contains 15 residues. Germline loops: CDR1 SEHNR, CDR2 FQNEAQ (reference sequence). Unmatched junction bases numbered 8, after V lost 5 bases and J lost 4 bases. CDR3: CASSGNRGLGTEAFF. The CDR3 nucleotides read TGTGCCAGCAGCGGAAACAGGGGGCTAGGCACTGAAGCTTTCTTT.

About this clonotype: Sequence at one end of the junction differs from germline and may be a read error. The J gene is TRBJ1-2, the V gene TRBV25-1, with D unresolved. The germline gives CDR1 MGHDK, CDR2 SYGVNS. CDR3 size: 13 residues. The CDR3 DNA reads TGCGCCAGCAGCAGCCAATCCAGGCGGGGCTACACCTTC. It is translated as CASSSQSRRGYTF.

This sequence joins TRBV25-1 and TRBJ1-5; D call uncertain. The CDR3 has 16 residues. V was cut by 3 bases and J by 0 bases, with 12 bases left in between. Germline assignment: CDR1 MGHDK and CDR2 SYGVNS. CDR3 region: CASSDPGRDSNQPQHF. Here the CDR3 DNA reads TGTGCCAGCAGTGATCCTGGGCGGGATAGCAATCAGCCCCAGCATTTT.

The genes are TRBV15 and TRBJ2-6; D uncertain. The length of the CDR3 is 15 residues. CDR1 and CDR2 from the germline V gene are LNHNV and YYDKDF (reference sequence). V lost 3 bases and J 0 bases, leaving 6 bases between the germline ends. The CDR3 bases are TGTGCCACCAGCAGGCTCAGCTCTGGGGCCAACGTCCTGACTTTC. Its protein product is CATSRLSSGANVLTF.

The CDR3 reads CSVQRERGRGGVEQYF. The CDR3 DNA reads as TGCAGTGTCCAAAGGGAGAGGGGGCGAGGGGGAGTCGAGCAGTACTTC. V gene TRBV20-1 combines with J gene TRBJ2-7; 7 bases are a match to TRBD1. The germline V gene has CDR1 DFQATT and CDR2 SNEGSKA (reference sequence). The CDR3 is 16 residues long. The ends lost 7 bases at V and 6 bases at J; junction bases unmatched: 21.

This clonotype appeared a few times. This chain links TRBV9 with TRBJ2-7; D not resolved. Trimming stripped 0 bases from V and 1 base from J, with 5 bases between. This CDR3 is 13 amino acids long. CDR1 SGDLS and CDR2 YYNGEE come from the germline V gene. CDR3 region: CASSVGVSYEQYF. Written as DNA, the CDR3 is TGTGCCAGCAGCGTAGGGGTTTCCTACGAGCAGTACTTC.

The CDR3 region is CASSKTQGPETQYF. The DNA for the CDR3 is TGTGCCAGCAGCAAAACACAGGGGCCAGAGACCCAGTACTTC. V and J are TRBV7-9 and TRBJ2-5, with 7 bases lining up with TRBD1. The CDR3 runs to 14 residues. Germline-derived CDR1 and CDR2 are SEHNR and FQNEAQ (reference sequence). V trimming: 5 bases; J trimming: 4 bases; junction bases outside the gene matches: 7.

The sample holds a few counts of this clonotype. The chain has TRBV20-1 and TRBJ1-5; the D is unclear. Trimming stripped 1 base from V and 3 bases from J, with 7 bases between. Germline V gene lookup returns CDR1 DFQATT and CDR2 SNEGSKA (reference sequence). The CDR3 runs 13 residues. This CDR3 is CSARGVNNQPQHF. DNA for the CDR3: TGCAGTGCTAGAGGGGTAAACAATCAGCCCCAGCATTTT.

The chain uses TRBV7-3 and TRBJ1-5; D is unclear. This CDR3 region has 13 residues. The germline CDR1 and CDR2 sequences are SGHTA and FQGTGA. The V gene lost 6 bases and the J gene lost 2 bases, with 8 bases spanning the gap. This chain's CDR3 is CASSFSRNQPQHF. The CDR3 DNA sequence: TGTGCCAGCAGTTTTTCCCGCAATCAGCCCCAGCATTTT.

This clonotype was counted a few times. The V gene is TRBV7-6, the J gene TRBJ2-7, with 8 bases identical to TRBD2. From germline, CDR1 is SGHVS and CDR2 FNYEAQ. After removal of 1 base from V and 8 bases from J, the junction contained 10 bases not matched to a gene. There are 15 residues in the CDR3. The CDR3 nucleotides are TGTGCCAGCAGCTTAGAATCTGGCGGGAGGTTCCAGCAGTACTTC. The encoded protein is CASSLESGGRFQQYF. The full variable domain, with the rest looked up from reference TRBV7-6 and TRBJ2-7, is GAGVSQSPRYKVTKRGQDVALRCDPISGHVSLYWYRQALGQGPEFLTYFNYEAQQDKSGLPNDRFSAERPEGSISTLTIQRTEQRDSAMYRCASSLESGGRFQQYFGPGTRLTVT.

In this sample, this clonotype turned up many times. V is TRBV29-1 and J is TRBJ1-2, with 7 bases that match TRBD1. Trimming at V came to 7 bases and at J to 3 bases, leaving 5 bases not matched to a gene. The CDR3 totals 12 residues. From germline, CDR1 is SQVTM and CDR2 ANQGSEA. DNA of the CDR3: TGCAGCGCCGACAGGGCTTACTATGGCTACACCTTC. Protein product: CSADRAYYGYTF.

The rearrangement joins TRBV7-9 to TRBJ1-4; TRBD1 matches at 8 bases. Germline V CDR1 and CDR2: SEHNR, FQNEAQ (reference sequence). The length of the CDR3 is 14 residues. The V and J ends lost 5 bases and 7 bases, in that order; junction bases with no gene match: 6. The CDR3 DNA follows: TGTGCCAGCAGCGCAGGCGGGACAGGTGAAAAACTGTTTTTT. The encoded protein is CASSAGGTGEKLFF.

On this clonotype itself: A read error is possible here, since a much larger clone lies one base away. The chain is built from TRBV7-2 and TRBJ2-5; D is perhaps TRBD1 (6 bases). V was pared by 8 bases and J by 2 bases, with 12 bases between. The germline V gene has CDR1 SGHTA and CDR2 FQGNSA. This CDR3 is 13 amino acids long. The CDR3 loop is CASQDSLQETQYF. Written as DNA, the CDR3 is TGTGCCAGCCAGGACAGCCTACAAGAGACCCAGTACTTC. Based on the CDR3 plus reference TRBV7-2 and TRBJ2-5, the full variable domain is GAGVSQSPSNKVTEKGKDVELRCDPISGHTALYWYRQSLGQGLEFLIYFQGNSAPDKSGLPSDRFSAERTGGSVSTLTIQRTQQEDSAVYLCASQDSLQETQYFGPGTRLLVL.

This clonotype was observed at least ten times. CDR3 nucleotide sequence: TGTGCCAGCAGCTTAGCAGGGCACGAGACCCAGTACTTC. This gives the protein CASSLAGHETQYF. The gene calls are TRBV7-2 and TRBJ2-5; no clear D. The CDR3 contains 13 residues. Deletions cut 0 bases from V and 5 bases from J, with 7 bases between. Per the germline V gene, CDR1 is SGHTA and CDR2 is FQGNSA. The full variable domain, its missing parts supplied by reference TRBV7-2 and TRBJ2-5, is GAGVSQSPSNKVTEKGKDVELRCDPISGHTALYWYRQSLGQGLEFLIYFQGNSAPDKSGLPSDRFSAERTGGSVSTLTIQRTQQEDSAVYLCASSLAGHETQYFGPGTRLLVL.

The genes are TRBV29-1 and TRBJ1-2; 7 bases are shared with TRBD1. V gave up 8 bases and J gave up 3 bases; unmatched junction bases: 9. Germline loops: CDR1 SQVTM, CDR2 ANQGSEA. This CDR3 is built from 13 residues. CDR3 coding DNA: TGCAGCACCTTATCGGGGACAGACTATGGCTACACCTTC. The encoded protein is CSTLSGTDYGYTF.

This chain joins TRBV24-1 and TRBJ1-2; 7 positions match TRBD1. CDR3 length: 14 residues. Germline V lookup: CDR1 KGHDR, CDR2 SFDVKD. Trimming cost V 5 bases and J 1 base; bases outside gene matches: 3. CDR3 sequence (DNA): TGTGCCACCAGTGCAGGGGGGCTTAACTATGGCTACACCTTC. It codes for CATSAGGLNYGYTF.

The chain links TRBV7-9 to TRBJ1-2, with TRBD1 as a possible D gene (5 bases). The CDR3 runs to 12 residues. V shed 3 bases and J shed 9 bases, with 11 bases lying between them. Germline V gives CDR1 SEHNR, CDR2 FQNEAQ (reference sequence). The CDR3 DNA reads TGTGCCAGCAGCTTGGTACAGGAGAGCTACACCTTC. Translated, it gives CASSLVQESYTF.

This clonotype appeared many times. The rearrangement links TRBV10-3 to TRBJ1-2; no firm D call. V lost 6 bases and J lost 6, with 20 bases in between. Germline values: CDR1 ENHRY, CDR2 SYGVKD. This CDR3 region has 15 residues. This CDR3 is CAISAGTGGSDGYTF. The CDR3 DNA is TGTGCCATCAGCGCTGGAACCGGAGGTTCGGATGGCTACACCTTC.

This clonotype was observed a single time. The chain joins TRBV14 to TRBJ2-5; no firm D call. The CDR3 contains 14 residues. Germline V gives CDR1 SGHDN, CDR2 FVKESK. Deletions cut 1 base from V and 5 bases from J, with 11 bases between. The CDR3 sequence is CASSQGPKWETQYF. CDR3 coding DNA: TGTGCCAGCAGCCAAGGACCAAAATGGGAGACCCAGTACTTC.

The chain joins TRBV27 to TRBJ2-2; D uncertain. V was clipped by 4 bases and J by 6 bases, with 12 bases between them. This CDR3 has 14 residues. Germline V lookup: CDR1 MNHEY, CDR2 SMNVEV (reference sequence). The CDR3 here is CASSSNLPAGELFF. The CDR3 nucleotides read TGTGCCAGCAGTTCGAACCTTCCCGCCGGGGAGCTGTTTTTT.

The genes are TRBV29-1 and TRBJ1-2; perhaps TRBD1 as D (6 bases). From germline, CDR1 is SQVTM and CDR2 ANQGSEA. The CDR3 totals 14 residues. V lost 7 bases to trimming and J lost 7 bases, with 22 bases between them. The DNA for the CDR3 is TGCAGCGCGACCTCCCGGGGGGCGCGAAGTGGCTACACCTTC. This gives the protein CSATSRGARSGYTF.

The gene calls are TRBV5-1 and TRBJ1-2; TRBD1 is a possible D gene (5 bases). Germline V lookup: CDR1 SGHRS, CDR2 YFSETQ. Between the trimmed V and J ends, which lost 4 bases and 12 bases, there was a span of 16 bases. The length of the CDR3 is 12 residues. CDR3 sequence reads: CASSPQGFINTF. CDR3 nucleotides: TGCGCCAGCAGCCCTCAGGGATTCATAAACACCTTC.